These 19 T cell receptor beta chains originate from one sample sequenced in a study of beta chain features in type 1 diabetes (dated by TCRdb to 2016 to 2019). The library was generated by the immunoSEQ multiplex PCR assay. The High Capacity cDNA Reverse Transcription Kit was used to reverse transcribe all of the isolated RNA, meaning that expressed TCRB transcripts were what got sequenced. Here the immuneACCESS table is served through TCRdb, limited to in-frame sequences with V and J called. Missing clones are a known gap in these copies; in checked studies unresolved V genes cover under half, and the rest lacks a known reason. This sample comprises 450,000 to 600,000 clones, approximately 28% of them detected only once. The ten top clones hold 0.065% of the sample. Sequencing was carried out using naive CD4+ T cells from blood. This sample's cell subset or site label indicates: true naive CD4+ T cells. Every receptor here comes from a man younger than 35 in good health.

The chain couples TRBV29-1 to TRBJ2-7; 12 nucleotides agree with TRBD2. The germline V gene encodes CDR1 SQVTM and CDR2 ANQGSEA. This CDR3 spans 14 amino acids. Trimming at V came to 6 bases and at J to 6 bases, leaving 9 bases not matched to a gene. The CDR3, as DNA: TGCAGCGTCCGAGCGACTAGCGGGAGTTCCGAGCAGTACTTC. The encoded protein is CSVRATSGSSEQYF.

This clone showed up just a few times. The chain joins TRBV5-1 to TRBJ2-3, with D unclear. Per the germline V gene, CDR1 is SGHRS and CDR2 is YFSETQ. V lost 4 bases to trimming and J lost 6 bases, with 9 bases between them. The CDR3 runs to 12 residues. The CDR3 sequence: CASSALGDTQYF. For the CDR3, the DNA is TGCGCCAGCAGCGCCCTAGGGGATACGCAGTATTTT.

This clone was detected a few times. This sequence joins TRBV30 and TRBJ1-1; maybe TRBD1 (5 bases). The CDR3 runs 14 residues. CDR1 and CDR2 from the germline V gene are GTSNPN and SVGIG (reference sequence). The V end lost 5 bases, the J end lost 5 bases, and 18 bases lay between the germline ends. The CDR3 spells CAWGTGGSWTEAFF. The CDR3 DNA sequence: TGTGCCTGGGGAACCGGGGGTAGTTGGACTGAAGCTTTCTTT.

This clone was detected a few times. The chain is built from TRBV4-2 and TRBJ2-2; TRBD2 agrees at 14 bases. With V trimmed by 3 bases and J by 7 bases, 4 bases remained unmatched. CDR1 is LGHNA and CDR2 is YNFKEQ in the germline V gene. CDR3 length: 16 residues. As DNA, the CDR3 is TGTGCCAGCAGCCATGCGGGACTAGCGGGAGACGGGGAGCTGTTTTTT. Amino acid sequence: CASSHAGLAGDGELFF.

A note on this clone: Other DNA sequences from this sample encode an identical CDR3 as well. The chain is built from TRBV7-2 and TRBJ2-5; D uncertain. This CDR3 spans 13 amino acids. V was cut by 2 bases and J by 2 bases, with 6 bases left in between. Germline V gene data show CDR1 as SGHTA and CDR2 as FQGNSA. CDR3 amino acids: CASSLSRQETQYF. The CDR3 nucleotides are TGTGCCAGCAGCTTAAGCAGGCAAGAGACCCAGTACTTC. Together with reference TRBV7-2 and TRBJ2-5, the CDR3 gives the full variable domain: GAGVSQSPSNKVTEKGKDVELRCDPISGHTALYWYRQSLGQGLEFLIYFQGNSAPDKSGLPSDRFSAERTGGSVSTLTIQRTQQEDSAVYLCASSLSRQETQYFGPGTRLLVL.

The chain recombines TRBV18 with TRBJ2-1; 9 bases align to TRBD1. V shed 1 base, J shed 5 bases, and the junction held 6 bases outside the gene matches. Germline V lookup: CDR1 KGHSH, CDR2 LQKENI. The CDR3 has 16 amino acids. CDR3 region: CASSPRRTGVNNEQFF. The CDR3 nucleotides read TGTGCCAGCTCACCACGCCGGACAGGGGTAAACAATGAGCAGTTCTTC.

The chain uses TRBV4-1 and TRBJ1-1; D uncertain. Trimming pared 4 bases from V and 0 bases from J, leaving 12 bases between. The CDR3 extends over 15 amino acids. Germline loops: CDR1 MGHRA, CDR2 YSYEKL. CDR3 in DNA: TGCGCCAGCAGCCCCTCCGGACGGCTGAACACTGAAGCTTTCTTT. This codes for CASSPSGRLNTEAFF.

Notes on this clone: Other DNA variants within this sample encode the same CDR3. The genes are TRBV5-1 and TRBJ2-7, with a possible D match to TRBD1 (6 bases). This CDR3 is built from 14 residues. Trimming took 2 bases from V and 2 from J, leaving 11 bases between them. Germline CDR1 reads SGHRS; CDR2 reads YFSETQ. The CDR3 reads CASSFTGTTYEQYF. Written as DNA, the CDR3 is TGCGCCAGCAGCTTCACGGGGACAACCTACGAGCAGTACTTC. The variable domain in full, with the rest retrieved from reference TRBV5-1 and TRBJ2-7, is KAGVTQTPRYLIKTRGQQVTLSCSPISGHRSVSWYQQTPGQGLQFLFEYFSETQRNKGNFPGRFSGRQFSNSRSEMNVSTLELGDSALYLCASSFTGTTYEQYFGPGTRLTVT.

The chain is built from TRBV5-1 and TRBJ1-2; maybe TRBD1 (6 bases). V was cut by 1 base and J by 2 bases, with 15 bases left in between. CDR1 SGHRS and CDR2 YFSETQ come from the germline V gene. The CDR3 is 16 amino acids. The CDR3 here is CASSLNIGRGNYGYTF. The CDR3, as DNA: TGCGCCAGCAGCTTGAATATTGGCAGGGGCAACTATGGCTACACCTTC. Combining the CDR3 with reference TRBV5-1 and TRBJ1-2 gives the whole variable domain KAGVTQTPRYLIKTRGQQVTLSCSPISGHRSVSWYQQTPGQGLQFLFEYFSETQRNKGNFPGRFSGRQFSNSRSEMNVSTLELGDSALYLCASSLNIGRGNYGYTFGSGTRLTVV.

The CDR3 spells CAINTGDEQFF. The CDR3 bases are TGTGCCATCAATACAGGGGATGAGCAGTTCTTC. This sequence joins TRBV5-5 and TRBJ2-1; TRBD1 matches at 7 bases. J lost 8 bases, V lost 9 bases, and 5 bases had no gene match. This CDR3 has 11 amino acids. Germline CDR1 SGHKS, CDR2 YYEKEE (reference sequence).

In this sample, this clone turned up a few times. V usage is TRBV7-8 and J usage is TRBJ2-7, with D perhaps TRBD2 (5 bases). CDR1 and CDR2 (germline): SGHVS, FQNEAQ. CDR3 length: 15 residues. Trimming left V 4 bases short and J 0 bases short, with 13 bases between. DNA for the CDR3: TGTGCCAGCAGCTCCCGGGAATTCCTCTCCTACGAGCAGTACTTC. It encodes CASSSREFLSYEQYF.

V usage is TRBV27 and J usage is TRBJ2-1; D call uncertain. CDR1 MNHEY and CDR2 SMNVEV come from the germline V gene (reference sequence). The CDR3 contains 14 residues. V lost 5 bases, J lost 5 bases, and 13 bases lay in between. The CDR3 loop reads CASSRRGGDNEQFF. In nucleotides, the CDR3 is TGTGCCAGCAGTCGGCGCGGCGGAGACAATGAGCAGTTCTTC.

The chain couples TRBV5-6 to TRBJ2-7; D gene unclear. CDR3 length: 12 amino acids. The germline CDR1 and CDR2 sequences are SGHDT and YYEEEE. Trimming left V 2 bases short and J 2 bases short, with 5 bases between. The chain's CDR3 is CASSFRPYEQYF. DNA of the CDR3: TGTGCCAGCAGCTTCCGACCCTACGAGCAGTACTTC.

A note on this clone: Other DNA sequences in this specimen translate into the identical CDR3. This chain connects TRBV4-3 to TRBJ2-7, with TRBD1 as a possible D gene (5 bases). The germline V gene has CDR1 LGHNA and CDR2 YSLEER. The length of the CDR3 is 13 residues. V was clipped by 0 bases and J by 4 bases, with 7 bases between them. The CDR3 sequence: CASSQDDRYEQYF. CDR3 DNA sequence: TGCGCCAGCAGCCAAGACGACAGATACGAGCAGTACTTC.

V gene TRBV1 combines with J gene TRBJ2-7; the table names TRBD2, a call not compared with the DNA. TRBV1 is an annotated pseudogene. The CDR3 loop spans 14 amino acids. CDR3 DNA sequence: TGCACCAGCAGCCAGGAGGACTTCACCTACGAGCAGTACTTC. As protein: CTSSQEDFTYEQYF.

The genes are TRBV5-4 and TRBJ2-5; TRBD2 aligns across 14 bases. Germline values: CDR1 SGHNT, CDR2 YYREEE (reference sequence). With V trimmed by 3 bases and J by 2 bases, 3 bases remained unmatched. CDR3 length: 16 residues. The CDR3 DNA is TGTGCCAGCAGCTCACGACTAGCGGGAGGGCAAGAGACCCAGTACTTC. It translates to CASSSRLAGGQETQYF.

The V gene is TRBV7-2, the J gene TRBJ2-7, with 9 bases matching TRBD1. Losses at the gene ends were 4 bases for V and 6 bases for J; bases not matched to a gene: 7. Germline CDR1 reads SGHTA; CDR2 reads FQGNSA. This CDR3 region has 14 residues. The CDR3 sequence: CASSSRQGVSEQYF. The CDR3, as DNA: TGTGCCAGCAGCTCTCGACAGGGGGTAAGCGAGCAGTACTTC. The full variable domain, in which reference TRBV7-2 and TRBJ2-7 provide the parts outside the CDR3, is GAGVSQSPSNKVTEKGKDVELRCDPISGHTALYWYRQSLGQGLEFLIYFQGNSAPDKSGLPSDRFSAERTGGSVSTLTIQRTQQEDSAVYLCASSSRQGVSEQYFGPGTRLTVT.

There are a few counts of this clone. V gene TRBV30 combines with J gene TRBJ2-7; D remains ambiguous. Germline values: CDR1 GTSNPN, CDR2 SVGIG (reference sequence). The V end was cut by 3 bases, the J end by 6 bases, with 6 bases between. This CDR3 comprises 10 residues. The CDR3 here is CAWRTVEQYF. The CDR3 nucleotides read TGTGCCTGGAGAACAGTCGAGCAGTACTTC.

CDR3 in amino acids: CASSLKPPEQFF. The CDR3 nucleotides are TGTGCCAGCAGCCTAAAGCCACCTGAGCAGTTCTTC. The V call is TRBV7-2, the J call TRBJ2-1; D remains ambiguous. V was pared by 5 bases and J by 9 bases, with 11 bases between. The germline V gene encodes CDR1 SGHTA and CDR2 FQGNSA. The CDR3 totals 12 residues.